One sample yielded the 28 T cell receptor beta chains listed below, sequenced in a study of T cell repertoires in cytomegalovirus infection (dated 2019 in TCRdb). Instrument on record: Illumina HiSeq 1500. TCRdb reran the public reads through fastp at Q25 and MiXCR, keeping productive beta chains. Rows with one shared CDR3 protein collapse into an entry with the most common genes and DNA. This sample is represented by about 310,000 distinct CDR3 sequences; roughly 17% of them were singletons. The top ten clones comprise around 12% of the sample. The sample taken for sequencing was PBMCs. These receptors all stem from a human donor in good health (CMV status not recorded). Some clones in this sample may be carry-over from other donors' samples.

V usage is TRBV5-6 and J usage is TRBJ1-5, with 7 bases aligning to TRBD1. V lost 4 bases and J lost 4; bases outside the gene matches: 5. The CDR3 runs to 14 residues. CDR1 SGHDT and CDR2 YYEEEE come from the germline V gene. This chain's CDR3 is CASSQGVHNQPQHF. CDR3 sequence (DNA): TGTGCCAGCAGCCAGGGGGTTCATAATCAGCCCCAGCATTTT.

The chain employs TRBV5-5 and TRBJ1-4; D gene uncertain. In germline, CDR1 is SGHKS, CDR2 YYEKEE (reference sequence). V was trimmed by 2 bases and J by 7 bases, leaving 15 bases between them. The CDR3 loop spans 15 amino acids. The CDR3 spells CASSFLTIPGEKLFF. The CDR3 DNA sequence: TGTGCCAGCAGCTTCCTGACGATCCCTGGTGAAAAACTGTTTTTT.

This clonotype was observed many times. The rearrangement uses TRBV7-8 and TRBJ2-1, with 9 bases aligning to TRBD2. Unmatched junction bases numbered 17, after V lost 5 bases and J lost 0 bases. The germline V gene encodes CDR1 SGHVS and CDR2 FQNEAQ. CDR3 length: 20 residues. CDR3 sequence (DNA): TGTGCCAGCAGCCCTCAATGGCGGGGGGGCCTCCCCCTCTCCTACAATGAGCAGTTCTTC. Its protein product is CASSPQWRGGLPLSYNEQFF. Looking up the rest from reference TRBV7-8 and TRBJ2-1 gives the full variable domain: GAGVSQSPRYKVAKRGQDVALRCDPISGHVSLFWYQQALGQGPEFLTYFQNEAQLDKSGLPSDRFFAERPEGSVSTLKIQRTQQEDSAVYLCASSPQWRGGLPLSYNEQFFGPGTRLTVL.

This clonotype was picked up a small number of times. The chain uses TRBV2 and TRBJ1-1; D is unclear. The CDR3 is made up of 15 amino acids. The V gene's germline CDR1 is SNHLY and CDR2 FYNNEI. Trimming took off 1 base at V and 1 base at J, with 10 bases between the two ends. CDR3 nucleotide sequence: TGTGCCAGCAGTGAAGGAGGAATATCGAACACTGAAGCTTTCTTT. It encodes CASSEGGISNTEAFF.

Many counts were recorded for this clonotype. J is TRBJ2-7 and V is TRBV7-8, with 9 bases lining up with TRBD1. CDR3 length: 15 amino acids. V shed 1 base and J 6 bases; nucleotides not matched to a gene: 7. Germline CDR1 and CDR2: SGHVS and FQNEAQ. The DNA for the CDR3 is TGTGCCAGCAGCTTAGGTCGGACAGGGGTAATCGAGCAGTACTTC. Protein sequence: CASSLGRTGVIEQYF.

This clonotype showed up just a few times. J is TRBJ2-2 and V is TRBV7-6, with D perhaps matching TRBD1 or TRBD2 (6 bases each). Trimming removed 1 base at V and 0 bases at J, with 9 bases between. The CDR3 has 16 residues. CDR1 SGHVS and CDR2 FNYEAQ come from the germline V gene. CDR3 amino acids: CASSLGGGPNTGELFF. The CDR3, as DNA: TGTGCCAGCAGCTTAGGTGGGGGGCCGAACACCGGGGAGCTGTTTTTT.

This chain connects TRBV7-2 to TRBJ2-1; TRBD2 matches at 7 bases. The ends lost 3 bases at V and 2 bases at J; junction bases unmatched: 19. Germline CDR1 reads SGHTA; CDR2 reads FQGNSA. The CDR3 is made up of 20 amino acids. The CDR3 sequence: CASSFVSGEVWGGPYNEQFF. The CDR3 DNA reads as TGTGCCAGCAGCTTCGTTTCTGGGGAAGTTTGGGGGGGACCCTACAATGAGCAGTTCTTC.

In its sample, this clonotype was seen many times. The CDR3 DNA sequence: TGTGCCAGCAGCTCCATCCGTGGGAGCGGAGAGACCCAGTACTTC. It specifies CASSSIRGSGETQYF. The chain joins TRBV7-2 to TRBJ2-5; perhaps TRBD2 as D (5 bases). The V end lost 4 bases, the J end lost 4 bases, and 16 bases lay between the germline ends. Germline V gene lookup returns CDR1 SGHTA and CDR2 FQGNSA. The CDR3 sequence is 15 residues long.

J is TRBJ2-5 and V is TRBV6-5; 7 bases agree with TRBD1. The J segment lost 3 bases and the V segment lost 2 bases, leaving 12 bases of the junction unmatched. CDR1 and CDR2 from the germline V gene are MNHEY and SVGAGI. This CDR3 is 17 amino acids long. CDR3 amino acids: CASSYAGRGREEETQYF. DNA of the CDR3: TGTGCCAGCAGTTACGCGGGTAGGGGGCGCGAGGAAGAGACCCAGTACTTC.

This clonotype has a handful of counts. This chain connects TRBV6-5 to TRBJ1-2, with TRBD1 matching 7 bases. The CDR3 has 13 amino acids. Germline CDR1 is MNHEY and CDR2 is SVGAGI. Trimming took 6 bases from V and 3 from J; bases not matched to a gene: 4. DNA for the CDR3: TGTGCCAGCAGCACAGGGGATGACTATGGCTACACCTTC. Amino acids: CASSTGDDYGYTF.

This clonotype has a count of ten or more. This sequence joins TRBV6-6 and TRBJ1-1; 8 bases are a match to TRBD1. Trimming took 2 bases from V and 5 from J; bases not matched to a gene: 19. This CDR3 comprises 19 residues. Germline-derived CDR1 and CDR2 are MNHNY and SVGAGI (reference sequence). This CDR3 reads CASSYTRAGTGRSGTEAFF. The CDR3 DNA reads as TGTGCCAGCAGTTACACTCGAGCCGGGACAGGAAGGTCTGGGACTGAAGCTTTCTTT.

The table lists this clonotype with a few counts. This chain links TRBV4-1 with TRBJ2-7; weak D call: TRBD2 (6 bases). Germline CDR1 reads MGHRA; CDR2 reads YSYEKL. The CDR3 length is 14 residues. Trimming stripped 4 bases from V and 4 bases from J, with 14 bases between. The CDR3 DNA is TGCGCCAGCAGCCCGAATTTGGAGGGGTACGAGCAGTACTTC. The encoded protein is CASSPNLEGYEQYF.

V is TRBV4-1 and J is TRBJ2-7, with D possibly being TRBD1 (6 bases). V was cut by 5 bases and J by 0 bases, with 14 bases left in between. The germline CDR1 and CDR2 sequences are MGHRA and YSYEKL. The length of the CDR3 is 15 residues. The CDR3 spells CASSEGTGNSYEQYF. For the CDR3, the DNA is TGCGCCAGCAGCGAGGGCACAGGGAACTCCTACGAGCAGTACTTC.

This chain joins TRBV2 and TRBJ1-1, with 8 bases matching TRBD1. The CDR3 spans 13 residues. The germline gives CDR1 SNHLY, CDR2 FYNNEI. V lost 5 bases to trimming and J lost 5 bases; unmatched junction nucleotides: 4. The CDR3 sequence is CASSKTGETEAFF. CDR3 in DNA: TGTGCCAGCAGTAAGACAGGGGAGACTGAAGCTTTCTTT.

V gene TRBV20-1 combines with J gene TRBJ1-6; 7 positions match TRBD1. The CDR3 consists of 12 residues. The ends lost 6 bases at V and 10 bases at J; junction bases unmatched: 6. In germline, CDR1 is DFQATT, CDR2 SNEGSKA (reference sequence). The CDR3: CSASNRGSPLHF. The CDR3 DNA reads TGCAGTGCCAGTAACAGGGGATCACCCCTCCACTTT.

This clonotype was seen ten or more times. The chain has TRBV20-1 and TRBJ2-3, with D unclear. This CDR3 contains 11 residues. V lost 3 bases and J lost 3, with 4 bases in between. Germline CDR1 reads DFQATT; CDR2 reads SNEGSKA (reference sequence). CDR3 loop: CSARRTDTQYF. CDR3 in DNA: TGCAGTGCTAGGCGAACAGATACGCAGTATTTT.

The chain carries TRBV28 and TRBJ2-7, with 8 bases aligning to TRBD1. V gave up 6 bases and J gave up 6 bases; unmatched junction bases: 10. The CDR3 consists of 14 residues. Germline CDR1 is MDHEN and CDR2 is SYDVKM. CDR3 amino acids: CASSLNRGWGEQYF. CDR3 nucleotide sequence: TGTGCCAGCAGCCTCAACAGGGGGTGGGGCGAGCAGTACTTC. Full variable domain (remainder filled in from reference TRBV28 and TRBJ2-7): DVKVTQSSRYLVKRTGEKVFLECVQDMDHENMFWYRQDPGLGLRLIYFSYDVKMKEKGDIPEGYSVSREKKERFSLILESASTNQTSMYLCASSLNRGWGEQYFGPGTRLTVT.

This clonotype showed up many times. The chain joins TRBV12-3 or TRBV12-4 to TRBJ1-1, with TRBD1 identical over 9 bases. The CDR3 consists of 13 residues. Germline trimming cut 7 bases from V and 5 bases from J; bases unmatched to any gene: 5. CDR3 sequence reads: CASILGTGTEAFF. The CDR3 DNA is TGTGCCAGCATCTTGGGGACAGGGACTGAAGCTTTCTTT.

The chain joins TRBV27 to TRBJ2-7, with 9 bases identical to TRBD2. The CDR3 has 14 residues. The V gene end was trimmed by 6 bases and the J gene end by 3 bases; junction bases not matched to a gene: 6. CDR1 is MNHEY and CDR2 is SMNVEV in the germline V gene (reference sequence). In nucleotides, the CDR3 is TGTGCCAGCAGACCCGGGACTAGCCACTACGAGCAGTACTTC. Translating gives CASRPGTSHYEQYF.

This clonotype was seen repeatedly, ten times or more. J is TRBJ2-2 and V is TRBV28; D remains ambiguous. The V gene lost 2 bases and the J gene lost 1 base, with 17 bases spanning the gap. Germline lookup yields CDR1 MDHEN and CDR2 SYDVKM. The CDR3 is made up of 18 amino acids. CDR3 residues: CASSLGKGMVKNTGELFF. The CDR3 DNA reads TGTGCCAGCAGTTTAGGGAAAGGAATGGTCAAGAACACCGGGGAGCTGTTTTTT. The full variable domain, its missing parts supplied by reference TRBV28 and TRBJ2-2, is DVKVTQSSRYLVKRTGEKVFLECVQDMDHENMFWYRQDPGLGLRLIYFSYDVKMKEKGDIPEGYSVSREKKERFSLILESASTNQTSMYLCASSLGKGMVKNTGELFFGEGSRLTVL.

This clonotype has a handful of counts. V usage is TRBV6-1 and J usage is TRBJ1-1; 7 nucleotides match TRBD1. CDR1 and CDR2 (germline): MNHNS, SASEGT. CDR3 length equals 15 residues. V dropped 3 bases and J dropped 1; count of bases not matched to a gene: 5. In nucleotides, the CDR3 is TGTGCCAGCAGTGAGCCGGGACAGTGGAACACTGAAGCTTTCTTT. Its protein product is CASSEPGQWNTEAFF.

The chain is built from TRBV9 and TRBJ2-7; D may match TRBD1 or TRBD2 (6 bases each). CDR3 length equals 15 residues. V was clipped by 0 bases and J by 6 bases, with 16 bases between them. Germline assignment: CDR1 SGDLS and CDR2 YYNGEE. CDR3 region: CASSVDRGHRSEQYF. The CDR3 DNA reads as TGTGCCAGCAGCGTAGATCGGGGGCACCGCTCCGAGCAGTACTTC.

This rearrangement joins TRBV18 to TRBJ2-7; 11 nucleotides match TRBD1. The germline V gene has CDR1 KGHSH and CDR2 LQKENI. J was trimmed by 3 bases and V by 6 bases; bases with no gene match: 7. This CDR3 is 15 amino acids long. The CDR3 reads CASSKAGTGGYEQYF. For the CDR3, the DNA is TGTGCCAGCTCGAAAGCCGGGACAGGGGGCTACGAGCAGTACTTC.

This chain links TRBV2 with TRBJ1-6; no reliable D call. V lost 4 bases and J lost 7, with 11 bases in between. The CDR3 is 14 residues long. The germline CDR1 and CDR2 sequences are SNHLY and FYNNEI. The CDR3, as DNA: TGTGCCAGCAGTGTATCCGGGATCAATTCACCCCTCCACTTT. As protein: CASSVSGINSPLHF.

This clonotype was counted only a few times. The genes are TRBV7-2 and TRBJ1-1; TRBD1 is a possible D gene (5 bases). CDR1 and CDR2 from the germline V gene are SGHTA and FQGNSA. CDR3 size: 16 residues. The ends were cut back, 6 bases at V and 0 bases at J, with 17 bases in the middle. The CDR3 DNA follows: TGTGCCAGCAGACAAATCCTGGGACGGCTGAACACTGAAGCTTTCTTT. It yields the protein CASRQILGRLNTEAFF. The variable domain in full, with the rest retrieved from reference TRBV7-2 and TRBJ1-1, is GAGVSQSPSNKVTEKGKDVELRCDPISGHTALYWYRQSLGQGLEFLIYFQGNSAPDKSGLPSDRFSAERTGGSVSTLTIQRTQQEDSAVYLCASRQILGRLNTEAFFGQGTRLTVV.

The chain links TRBV24-1 to TRBJ2-2, with D uncertain. Germline values: CDR1 KGHDR, CDR2 SFDVKD. The CDR3 sequence is 12 residues long. V shed 1 base and J shed 7 bases, with 3 bases lying between them. Here the CDR3 DNA reads TGTGCCACCAGTGATTTTATCGGGGAGCTGTTTTTT. Protein sequence: CATSDFIGELFF.

This clonotype was observed a handful of times. This chain connects TRBV18 to TRBJ2-7, with 9 nucleotides matching TRBD1. Germline CDR1 and CDR2: KGHSH and LQKENI. This CDR3 comprises 14 residues. V dropped 2 bases and J dropped 3; count of bases not matched to a gene: 2. The CDR3 bases are TGTGCCAGCTCACCAGAGACAGGGGGCTACGAGCAGTACTTC. Encoded protein: CASSPETGGYEQYF.

The chain carries TRBV7-9 and TRBJ2-1; a possible D gene is TRBD1 (5 bases). Germline V gives CDR1 SEHNR, CDR2 FQNEAQ (reference sequence). CDR3 length equals 14 residues. Trimming left V 1 base short and J 10 bases short, with 14 bases between. This CDR3 reads CASSLGTARTEQFF. CDR3 coding DNA: TGTGCCAGCAGCTTAGGAACTGCCCGGACAGAGCAGTTCTTC.